Included here is one T cell receptor (beta chain) sequence, with context. No antigen is known for it. The sample is drawn from a study of T cell responses to AZD1222 COVID-19 vaccine. Regarding the study as a whole: Increases in Spike-specific TCR breadth and depth were seen after two AZD1222 doses. Clonal diversity was possibly underestimated; the donors were predominantly white British and more often female. Across spike, vaccine-associated CD4 TCRs were found, dominant at 160-218 and 743-854. It was only 6 or 7 AZD1222 recipients who were seropositive at baseline.

The V end lost 0 bases, the J end lost 4 bases, and 11 bases lay between the germline ends. The CDR3 sequence is 15 residues long. In germline, CDR1 is SGHKS, CDR2 YYEKEE (reference sequence). Libraries were prepared by immunoSEQ multiplex PCR; TCRdb keeps only in-frame clonotypes and omits some of them. Counted here are 160,000 or so clones, roughly nine tenths occurring once; the ten biggest clones make up about 2%. The sequence derives from an adult in good health. This sample comprised peripheral blood, obtained on day 0 of AZD1222 vaccination. The chain has TRBV5-5 and TRBJ1-5; unclear D gene. CDR3 sequence reads: CASSLEFWGNQPQHF. The CDR3, as DNA: TGTGCCAGCAGCTTGGAATTTTGGGGAAATCAGCCCCAGCATTTT.